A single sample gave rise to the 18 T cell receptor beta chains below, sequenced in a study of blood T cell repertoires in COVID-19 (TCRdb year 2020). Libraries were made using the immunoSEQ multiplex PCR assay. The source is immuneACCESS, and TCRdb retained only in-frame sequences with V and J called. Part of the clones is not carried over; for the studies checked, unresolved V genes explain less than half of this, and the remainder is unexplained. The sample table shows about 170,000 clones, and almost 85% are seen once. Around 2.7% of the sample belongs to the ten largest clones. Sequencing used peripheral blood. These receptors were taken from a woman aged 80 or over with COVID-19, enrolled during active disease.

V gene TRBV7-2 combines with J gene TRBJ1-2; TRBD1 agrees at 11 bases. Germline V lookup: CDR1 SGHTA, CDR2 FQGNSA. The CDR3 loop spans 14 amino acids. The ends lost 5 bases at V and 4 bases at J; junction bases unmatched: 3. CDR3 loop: CASSAGTGGYGYTF. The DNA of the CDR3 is TGTGCCAGCAGCGCGGGGACAGGGGGCTATGGCTACACCTTC.

The CDR3 region is CASIRTRVAGELFF. The CDR3 bases are TGTGCCAGCATCCGGACAAGGGTCGCCGGGGAGCTGTTTTTT. The chain employs TRBV2 and TRBJ2-2, with D perhaps TRBD1 (5 bases). The CDR3 extends over 14 amino acids. The V end was cut by 7 bases, the J end by 6 bases, with 15 bases between. Germline CDR1 SNHLY, CDR2 FYNNEI.

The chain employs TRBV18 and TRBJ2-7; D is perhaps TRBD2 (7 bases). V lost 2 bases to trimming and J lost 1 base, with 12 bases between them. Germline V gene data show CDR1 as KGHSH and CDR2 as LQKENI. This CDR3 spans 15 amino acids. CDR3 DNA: TGTGCCAGCTCACCAGTCGGGGGGCGGTCCTACGAGCAGTACTTC. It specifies CASSPVGGRSYEQYF. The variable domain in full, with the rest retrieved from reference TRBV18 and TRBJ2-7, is NAGVMQNPRHLVRRRGQEARLRCSPMKGHSHVYWYRQLPEEGLKFMVYLQKENIIDESGMPKERFSAEFPKEGPSILRIQQVVRGDSAAYFCASSPVGGRSYEQYFGPGTRLTVT.

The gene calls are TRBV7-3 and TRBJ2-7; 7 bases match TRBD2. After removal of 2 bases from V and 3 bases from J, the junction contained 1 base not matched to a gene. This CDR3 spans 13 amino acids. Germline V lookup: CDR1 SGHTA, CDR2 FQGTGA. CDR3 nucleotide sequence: TGTGCCAGCAGCTTAGCGGGGGACTACGAGCAGTACTTC. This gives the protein CASSLAGDYEQYF.

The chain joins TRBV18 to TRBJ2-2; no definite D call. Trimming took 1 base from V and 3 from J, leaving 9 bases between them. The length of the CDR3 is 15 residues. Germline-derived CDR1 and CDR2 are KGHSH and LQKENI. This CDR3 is CASSPLRSYTGELFF. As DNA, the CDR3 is TGTGCCAGCTCACCACTGCGGAGTTACACCGGGGAGCTGTTTTTT.

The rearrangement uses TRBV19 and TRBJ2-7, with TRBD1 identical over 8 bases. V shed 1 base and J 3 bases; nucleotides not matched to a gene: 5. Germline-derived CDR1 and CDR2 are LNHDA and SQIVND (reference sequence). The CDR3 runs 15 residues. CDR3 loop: CASSIGAGGVYEQYF. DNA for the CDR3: TGTGCCAGTAGTATAGGAGCAGGGGGCGTCTACGAGCAGTACTTC.

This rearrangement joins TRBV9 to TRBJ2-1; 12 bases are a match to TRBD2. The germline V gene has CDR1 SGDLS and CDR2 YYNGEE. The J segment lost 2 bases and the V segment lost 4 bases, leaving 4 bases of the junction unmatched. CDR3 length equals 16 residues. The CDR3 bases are TGTGCCAGCAGCACACGACTAGCGGGAGCCTACAATGAGCAGTTCTTC. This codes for CASSTRLAGAYNEQFF.

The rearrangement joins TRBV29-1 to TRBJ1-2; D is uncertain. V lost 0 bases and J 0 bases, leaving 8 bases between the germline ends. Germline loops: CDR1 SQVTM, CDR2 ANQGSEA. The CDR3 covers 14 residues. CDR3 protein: CSVEDWASNYGYTF. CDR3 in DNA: TGCAGCGTTGAAGACTGGGCCTCTAACTATGGCTACACCTTC.

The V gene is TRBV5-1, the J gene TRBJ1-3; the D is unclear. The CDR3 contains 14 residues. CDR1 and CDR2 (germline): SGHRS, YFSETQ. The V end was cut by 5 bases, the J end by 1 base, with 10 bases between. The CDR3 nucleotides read TGCGCCAGCAGTTACGGGAATTCTGGAAACACCATATATTTT. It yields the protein CASSYGNSGNTIYF.

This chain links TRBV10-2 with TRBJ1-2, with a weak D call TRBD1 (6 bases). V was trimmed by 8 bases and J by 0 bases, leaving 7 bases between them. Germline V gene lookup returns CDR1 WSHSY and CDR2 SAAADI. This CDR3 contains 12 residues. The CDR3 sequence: CASRTANYGYTF. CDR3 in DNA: TGCGCCAGCCGGACAGCTAACTATGGCTACACCTTC.

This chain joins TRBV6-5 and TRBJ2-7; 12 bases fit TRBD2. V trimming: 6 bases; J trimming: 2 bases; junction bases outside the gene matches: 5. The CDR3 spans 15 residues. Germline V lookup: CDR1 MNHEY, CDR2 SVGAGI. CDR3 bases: TGTGCCAGCAGGGTCGGACTAGCGGGAACCTACGAGCAGTACTTC. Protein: CASRVGLAGTYEQYF.

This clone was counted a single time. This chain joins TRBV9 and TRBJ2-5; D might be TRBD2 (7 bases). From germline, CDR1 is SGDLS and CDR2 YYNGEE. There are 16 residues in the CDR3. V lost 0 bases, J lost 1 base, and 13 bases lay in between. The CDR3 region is CASSVEAGHVQETQYF. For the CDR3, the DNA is TGTGCCAGCAGCGTAGAAGCGGGACACGTCCAAGAGACCCAGTACTTC.

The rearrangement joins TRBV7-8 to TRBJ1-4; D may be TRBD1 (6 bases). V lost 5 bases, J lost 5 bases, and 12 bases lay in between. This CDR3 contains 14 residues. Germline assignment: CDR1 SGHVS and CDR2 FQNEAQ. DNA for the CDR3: TGTGCCAGCAGCCTGGGGACATGGAATGAAAAACTGTTTTTT. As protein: CASSLGTWNEKLFF.

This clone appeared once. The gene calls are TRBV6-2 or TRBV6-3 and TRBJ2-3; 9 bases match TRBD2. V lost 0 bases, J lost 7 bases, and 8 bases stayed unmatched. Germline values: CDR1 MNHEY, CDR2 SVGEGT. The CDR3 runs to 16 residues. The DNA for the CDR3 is TGTGCCAGCAGTTACTCTCCTAGCGGGGTGGGGCATACGCAGTATTTT. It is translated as CASSYSPSGVGHTQYF.

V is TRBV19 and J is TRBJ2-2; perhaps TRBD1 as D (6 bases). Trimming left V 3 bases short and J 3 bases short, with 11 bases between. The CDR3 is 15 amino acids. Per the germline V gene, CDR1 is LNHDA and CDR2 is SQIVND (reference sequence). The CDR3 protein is CASSILGAYTGELFF. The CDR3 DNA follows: TGTGCCAGTAGTATCTTGGGGGCTTACACCGGGGAGCTGTTTTTT. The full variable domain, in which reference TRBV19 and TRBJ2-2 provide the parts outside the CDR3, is DGGITQSPKYLFRKEGQNVTLSCEQNLNHDAMYWYRQDPGQGLRLIYYSQIVNDFQKGDIAEGYSVSREKKESFPLTVTSAQKNPTAFYLCASSILGAYTGELFFGEGSRLTVL.

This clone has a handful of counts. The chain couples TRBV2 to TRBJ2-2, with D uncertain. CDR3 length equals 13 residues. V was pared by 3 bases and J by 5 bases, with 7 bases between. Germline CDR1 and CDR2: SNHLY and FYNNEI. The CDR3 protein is CASSDPLTGELFF. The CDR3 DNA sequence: TGTGCCAGCAGTGATCCTTTAACCGGGGAGCTGTTTTTT.

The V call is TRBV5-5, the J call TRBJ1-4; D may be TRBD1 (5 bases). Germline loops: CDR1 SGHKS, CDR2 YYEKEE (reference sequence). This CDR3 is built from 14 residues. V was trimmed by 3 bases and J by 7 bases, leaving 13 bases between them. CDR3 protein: CASSWVAGGEKLFF. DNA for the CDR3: TGTGCCAGCAGCTGGGTGGCCGGGGGTGAAAAACTGTTTTTT.

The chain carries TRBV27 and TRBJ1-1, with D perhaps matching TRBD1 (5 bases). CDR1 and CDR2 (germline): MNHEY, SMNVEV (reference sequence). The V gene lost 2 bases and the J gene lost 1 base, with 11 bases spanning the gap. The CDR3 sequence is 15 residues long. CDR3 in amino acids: CASSLRGLRNTEAFF. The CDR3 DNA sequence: TGTGCCAGCAGTTTAAGGGGTCTACGGAACACTGAAGCTTTCTTT.